These 5 T cell receptor beta chains share one sample of origin, sequenced in a study of shared T cell receptors in the human thymus. Profiled with immunoSEQ multiplex PCR; TCRdb holds only in-frame clones, not every one. The sample carries under 850,000 clones, roughly 90% recorded once. These data were also reused for a study on human thymus T cells.

Material: thymocytes. All receptors come from a boy less than two years old with a congenital heart defect.

The V and J genes are TRBV30 and TRBJ2-7; D is possibly TRBD2 (6 bases). This CDR3 has 13 amino acids. CDR1 and CDR2 (germline): GTSNPN, SVGIG (reference sequence). The V gene lost 8 bases and the J gene lost 5 bases, with 19 bases spanning the gap. The CDR3 DNA reads as TGTGCCGGCTCCTTGACTAGTCTAAACGAGCAGTACTTC. Its translation: CAGSLTSLNEQYF.

The chain employs TRBV2 and TRBJ2-3, with D possibly TRBD1 on 6 matching bases. Trimming stripped 8 bases from V and 2 bases from J, with 23 bases between. Germline CDR1 is SNHLY and CDR2 is FYNNEI. The CDR3 has 17 residues. The CDR3 sequence is CASWGHRDPRITDTQYF. In DNA form, the CDR3 reads TGTGCCAGCTGGGGGCACCGGGACCCCCGGATCACAGATACGCAGTATTTT.

The chain combines TRBV5-1 with TRBJ2-7; no firm D call. Per the germline V gene, CDR1 is SGHRS and CDR2 is YFSETQ. The CDR3 has 14 residues. V was pared by 1 base and J by 6 bases, with 14 bases between. CDR3 region: CASSLLALEAEQYF. The CDR3 bases are TGCGCCAGCAGCTTGTTGGCCCTAGAGGCCGAGCAGTACTTC.

The rearrangement joins TRBV30 to TRBJ2-5; D is unclear. The V gene's germline CDR1 is GTSNPN and CDR2 SVGIG (reference sequence). The CDR3 is 14 residues long. V lost 0 bases and J 4 bases, leaving 12 bases between the germline ends. CDR3 sequence (DNA): TGTGCCTGGAGTGTACTCGAAGCGCGAGAGACCCAGTACTTC. The encoded protein is CAWSVLEARETQYF.

The rearrangement links TRBV5-1 to TRBJ2-7; 10 positions agree with TRBD2. The junction had 8 bases not matched to a gene; V was cut back by 3 bases and J by 5 bases. This CDR3 region has 15 residues. Germline loops: CDR1 SGHRS, CDR2 YFSETQ. The CDR3: CASSCGLAERDEQYF. For the CDR3, the DNA is TGCGCCAGCAGCTGTGGACTAGCGGAGCGTGACGAGCAGTACTTC.